This T cell receptor beta chain was obtained from a study of preoperative IRX-2 immunotherapy in early breast cancer. Treatment indicated: preoperative locoregional IRX-2 cytokine immunotherapy. The CDR3 has 15 amino acids. V lost 6 bases, J lost 0 bases, and 12 bases lay in between. From germline, CDR1 is MNHGY and CDR2 SAAAGT. The table came from immunoSEQ multiplex PCR; TCRdb's copy has only in-frame clones and leaves some out. Of more than 25,000 clones in the sample, over 75% were seen once. The chain employs TRBV6-8 and TRBJ1-3; D remains unclear. This TCR was sampled from a human donor with breast cancer. The material sequenced was lymph node tissue, taken after IRX-2 immunotherapy. Written as DNA, the CDR3 is TGTGCCAGCAGAAGGGAGCGGGACTCTGGAAACACCATATATTTT. As protein: CASRRERDSGNTIYF.